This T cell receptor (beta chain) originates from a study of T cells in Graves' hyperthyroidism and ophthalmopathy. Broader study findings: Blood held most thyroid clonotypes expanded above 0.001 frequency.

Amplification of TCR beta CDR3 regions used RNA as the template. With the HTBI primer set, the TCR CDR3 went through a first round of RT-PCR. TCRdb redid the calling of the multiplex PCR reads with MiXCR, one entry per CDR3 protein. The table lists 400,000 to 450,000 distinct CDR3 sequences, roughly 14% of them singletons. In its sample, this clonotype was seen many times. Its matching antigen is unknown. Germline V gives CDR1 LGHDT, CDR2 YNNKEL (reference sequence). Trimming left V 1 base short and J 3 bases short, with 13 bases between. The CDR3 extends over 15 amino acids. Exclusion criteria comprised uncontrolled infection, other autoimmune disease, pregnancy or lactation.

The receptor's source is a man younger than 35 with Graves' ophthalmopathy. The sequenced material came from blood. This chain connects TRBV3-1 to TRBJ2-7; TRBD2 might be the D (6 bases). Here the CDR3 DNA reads TGTGCCAGCAGCCAAGTGGGGGGTACCGTCTACGAGCAGTACTTC. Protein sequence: CASSQVGGTVYEQYF.